This TCR beta chain was observed in a study of shared clonotypes between healthy human individuals. Authors' data handling: Quality scores were absent from the junction-only immunoSEQ sequences, so filtering differed. TCRdb's table, derived via immunoSEQ multiplex PCR, lists solely in-frame clones and lacks some. From that table come the V and J calls and clone size; the DNA was used to work out D and trimming. The sample carries 1 million to 1.2 million clones, about 72% recorded once. Points from the study as a whole: Owing to a small donor count, the genetic and exposure-history diversity represented was limited. Clonotypes that were shared across a few donors made up roughly 5.2% of naive CD4 clonotypes.

Worth noting for this clone: The antigen is undetermined.

Germline V CDR1 and CDR2: GTSNPN, SVGIG (reference sequence). The V gene lost 3 bases and the J gene lost 6 bases, with 15 bases spanning the gap. The CDR3 extends over 14 amino acids. The chain combines TRBV30 with TRBJ1-3; no definite D call. Specimen: memory CD4+ T cells from PBMCs. Subset noted: CD45RA-negative fraction. This clonotype was sampled from a man between 18 and 35 years old in good health. Some clones in this sample may be carry-over from other donors' samples. CDR3 coding DNA: TGTGCCTGGAGATACGGCCTCACGACAAACACCATATATTTT. It is translated as CAWRYGLTTNTIYF.